Listed here are 11 T cell receptor beta chains from one sample, sequenced in a study of blood T cell repertoires in COVID-19. Produced via immunoSEQ multiplex PCR; TCRdb's table is partial and in-frame only. The profile covers some 98,000 clones, with approximately 84% appearing a single time and less than 11% taken by the ten largest. Sequencing was performed on peripheral blood. The receptors shown here come from a man between 65 and 85 years old with acute or convalescent COVID-19.

The genes are TRBV14 and TRBJ1-2, with D unclear. V lost 1 base and J 5 bases, leaving 5 bases between the germline ends. The V gene's germline CDR1 is SGHDN and CDR2 FVKESK. CDR3 length: 12 amino acids. The CDR3 bases are TGTGCCAGCAGCCAAGCGCGGTATGGCTACACCTTC. It encodes CASSQARYGYTF.

V gene TRBV7-3 combines with J gene TRBJ2-3; the match to TRBD2 covers 11 bases. The germline V gene encodes CDR1 SGHTA and CDR2 FQGTGA. The CDR3 sequence is 15 residues long. V was pared by 5 bases and J by 4 bases, with 5 bases of the junction left unmatched. The CDR3 is CASSLFSGRADTQYF. Here the CDR3 DNA reads TGTGCCAGCAGCCTCTTTAGCGGGAGGGCAGATACGCAGTATTTT.

V is TRBV28 and J is TRBJ1-4; possibly TRBD1 for D (6 bases). V was pared by 6 bases and J by 1 base, with 9 bases between. Germline V gives CDR1 MDHEN, CDR2 SYDVKM. The CDR3 length is 14 residues. CDR3 DNA sequence: TGTGCCAGCAGACAACAGGGAACTAATGAAAAACTGTTTTTT. This sequence encodes CASRQQGTNEKLFF. The variable domain in full, with the rest retrieved from reference TRBV28 and TRBJ1-4, is DVKVTQSSRYLVKRTGEKVFLECVQDMDHENMFWYRQDPGLGLRLIYFSYDVKMKEKGDIPEGYSVSREKKERFSLILESASTNQTSMYLCASRQQGTNEKLFFGSGTQLSVL.

V gene TRBV3-1 (or the pseudogene TRBV3-2) combines with J gene TRBJ2-1; D not certain. CDR1 is LGHDT and CDR2 is YNNKEL in the germline V gene (reference sequence). CDR3 size: 11 residues. V was shortened by 1 base and J by 9 bases, with 4 bases between the two germline ends. In nucleotides, the CDR3 is TGTGCCAGCAGCCAAGCGGGTGAGCAGTTCTTC. Protein product: CASSQAGEQFF.

The J gene is TRBJ2-5, the V gene TRBV14, with a tentative D call TRBD1 (6 bases). The CDR3 contains 14 residues. Trimming left V 2 bases short and J 3 bases short, with 10 bases between. Germline V gene sequence: CDR1 SGHDN, CDR2 FVKESK. In nucleotides, the CDR3 is TGTGCCAGCAGCCAAACCAGGGACAAAGAGACCCAGTACTTC. It translates to CASSQTRDKETQYF.

This clone came up a few times. The chain uses TRBV7-3 and TRBJ2-1; the D is unclear. V was trimmed by 4 bases and J by 0 bases, leaving 10 bases between them. The V gene's germline CDR1 is SGHTA and CDR2 FQGTGA. CDR3 length: 15 amino acids. CDR3: CASSSQYSSYNEQFF. CDR3 bases: TGTGCCAGCAGCTCTCAATATAGCTCCTACAATGAGCAGTTCTTC.

This clone showed up just once. The chain has TRBV3-1 (or the pseudogene TRBV3-2) and TRBJ2-7, with 7 bases identical to TRBD2. V lost 2 bases, J lost 4 bases, and 8 bases stayed unmatched. The length of the CDR3 is 15 residues. From germline, CDR1 is LGHDT and CDR2 YNNKEL (reference sequence). The CDR3 reads CASSQPAGVKYEQYF. CDR3 bases: TGTGCCAGCAGCCAACCGGCGGGAGTTAAATACGAGCAGTACTTC.

The chain carries TRBV6-6 and TRBJ2-2; 8 nucleotides agree with TRBD1. The CDR3 totals 15 residues. The V gene end was trimmed by 6 bases and the J gene end by 3 bases; junction bases not matched to a gene: 6. CDR1 and CDR2 from the germline V gene are MNHNY and SVGAGI (reference sequence). CDR3 DNA: TGTGCCAGCAGCCTGGGACAGGTTCACACCGGGGAGCTGTTTTTT. It is translated as CASSLGQVHTGELFF.

J is TRBJ2-1 and V is TRBV14; D is undetermined. The CDR3 has 14 amino acids. Germline loops: CDR1 SGHDN, CDR2 FVKESK. V was cut by 0 bases and J by 7 bases, with 10 bases left in between. Here the CDR3 DNA reads TGTGCCAGCAGCCAAGATTTTCTCGGTAATGAGCAGTTCTTC. Protein sequence: CASSQDFLGNEQFF. The whole variable domain, remainder taken from reference TRBV14 and TRBJ2-1, is EAGVTQFPSHSVIEKGQTVTLRCDPISGHDNLYWYRRVMGKEIKFLLHFVKESKQDESGMPNNRFLAERTGGTYSTLKVQPAELEDSGVYFCASSQDFLGNEQFFGPGTRLTVL.

This clone was counted only a few times. At one end, the junction sequence differs from germline, possibly due to a read error. The sample has other DNA sequences that encode this CDR3 too. J is TRBJ2-2 and V is TRBV6-6; D is ambiguous. From germline, CDR1 is MNHNY and CDR2 SVGAGI (reference sequence). This CDR3 has 13 residues. The CDR3 spells CASSYSSPGELFF. The CDR3 region has the DNA TGTGCCAGCAGCTACTCGTCCCCGGGGGAGCTGTTTTTT.

This chain joins TRBV6-1 and TRBJ2-1; TRBD2 matches 12 bases. The CDR3 has 16 residues. V shed 3 bases and J 6 bases; nucleotides not matched to a gene: 6. Germline CDR1 is MNHNS and CDR2 is SASEGT. The chain's CDR3 is CASSDQPSGGANEQFF. CDR3 sequence (DNA): TGTGCCAGCAGTGACCAACCTAGCGGGGGGGCCAATGAGCAGTTCTTC.